Below, one T cell receptor beta chain is given with its context. CDR1 is SGDLS and CDR2 is YYNGEE in the germline V gene. This CDR3 is 13 amino acids long. The V end was cut by 0 bases, the J end by 11 bases, with 12 bases between. The data originate from a study of shared clonotypes between healthy human individuals. This table comes from immunoSEQ multiplex PCR, and its TCRdb copy is limited to in-frame clones, with some not included. The sample contains roughly 300,000 clones, roughly 70% of which appear only once. Material for sequencing was memory CD4+ T cells sorted from blood. As to subset: CD45RA-negative fraction. The V gene is TRBV9, the J gene TRBJ2-4; no firm D call. This TCR was sampled from a man younger than 40 in good health. The CDR3: CASSVDGSSLQYF. The CDR3 DNA reads as TGTGCCAGCAGCGTAGACGGGTCAAGCCTTCAGTACTTC.